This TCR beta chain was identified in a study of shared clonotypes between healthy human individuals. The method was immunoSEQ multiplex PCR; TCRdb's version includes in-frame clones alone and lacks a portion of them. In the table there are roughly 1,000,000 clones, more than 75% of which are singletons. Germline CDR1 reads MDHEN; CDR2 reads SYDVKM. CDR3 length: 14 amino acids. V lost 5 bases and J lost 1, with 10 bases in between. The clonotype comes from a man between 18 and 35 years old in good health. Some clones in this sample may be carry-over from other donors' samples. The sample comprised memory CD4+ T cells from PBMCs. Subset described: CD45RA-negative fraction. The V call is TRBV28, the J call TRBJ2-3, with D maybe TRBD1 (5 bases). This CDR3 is CASSPQAGTDTQYF. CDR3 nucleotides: TGTGCCAGCAGTCCACAGGCGGGCACAGATACGCAGTATTTT. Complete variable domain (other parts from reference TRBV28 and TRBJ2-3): DVKVTQSSRYLVKRTGEKVFLECVQDMDHENMFWYRQDPGLGLRLIYFSYDVKMKEKGDIPEGYSVSREKKERFSLILESASTNQTSMYLCASSPQAGTDTQYFGPGTRLTVL.